The present entry profiles one TCR beta chain with its context. This record comes from a study of OX40 agonist ivuxolimab in advanced cancers. Study at large: Ivuxolimab doses were 0.01, 0.1, 0.3, 1.5, 3 or 10 mg/kg every 2 weeks.

V was clipped by 0 bases and J by 5 bases, with 16 bases between them. The germline V gene encodes CDR1 WNHNN and CDR2 SYGVQD (reference sequence). There are 16 residues in the CDR3. Data came from immunoSEQ multiplex PCR; TCRdb stores just in-frame clones and leaves some out. The data contain more than 80,000 clones, more than 70% of them singletons. Exclusion applied to patients with autoimmune disease history or systemic immunosuppression. This sequence originates from an adult with an advanced solid tumor such as melanoma, head and neck, liver or kidney cancer. The source was CD4+ or CD8+ T cells sorted from blood, collected in a trial of the OX40 agonist ivuxolimab. The chain recombines TRBV10-1 with TRBJ2-5, with D unclear. CDR3 sequence reads: CASSESQAAGWETQYF. For the CDR3, the DNA is TGCGCCAGCAGTGAGTCTCAGGCCGCCGGGTGGGAGACCCAGTACTTC.